This T cell receptor beta chain originates from a study of blood T cell repertoires in COVID-19 (dated by TCRdb to 2020 to 2022). A note on the overall study: Collaborator samples came from the United States, Italy and Spain and covered acute and convalescent phases of COVID-19. The prospective study material was composed of cDNA or gDNA derived from T cells, B-cell-depleted T cells, or PBMCs. Subjects who had been exposed to COVID-19, were actively infected with it, or had recovered from it provided the deeply sampled blood TCRbeta repertoires that made up the dataset. The repertoires were released in a freely available public database intended as a resource for research on the immune response to SARS-CoV-2. The samples were drawn from the first 160 participants of the ongoing ImmuneRACE study and from 1,254 subjects provided by 6 global collaborators. Sample metadata almost always included a de-identified subject ID, COVID-19 status, age in years and sex. Where available, HLA class I and class II types were taken from metadata supplied by the sample provider and were not determined by assay-based typing. General study outcomes and caveats: The quantity of clinical and demographic metadata differed by source and by participant and was supplied without curation.

About this clone: The target of this receptor is not known. No much larger clone is present one base from it, and per-base qualities are unavailable.

The immunoSEQ Assay, a bias-controlled multiplex PCR, was used to amplify TCRbeta CDR3 regions from genomic DNA. As for the authors' bioinformatics: Within the assay, amplification of reference gene primers was used to estimate how many nucleated cells each sample contained. To quantify the absolute abundance of each unique TCRbeta CDR3 rearrangement, sequence reads were collapsed and filtered. For each sample, productive Simpson clonality was calculated as the square root of Simpson's diversity index across productive rearrangements. Held by TCRdb, this immuneACCESS table contains in-frame sequences only and omits some clones. Under half of the omission traces to an unresolved V gene where checked; the cause of the rest is unknown. V, J and clone size were drawn from that table, and D and trimming were deduced from the DNA. This sample gives roughly 77,000 clones in total; 70% to 80% of them show up just once. The leading ten clones occupy around 27% of the sample.

Each collaborating institution followed its own protocols to collect whole blood in K2EDTA tubes. For TCRbeta analysis, collaborator samples were shipped as frozen whole blood, as isolated PBMCs, or as DNA extracted from either sample type. CDR1 and CDR2 are read off the germline V gene as MDHEN and SYDVKM. The CDR3, from cysteine to phenylalanine, totals 14 residues. CDR3 DNA is the only sequence kept; it has 42 bases, read in frame from the first base. V lost 7 bases and J lost 4 bases; the stretch between them is 14 bases long. The clonotype comes from a man aged 60-69 years with active or convalescent COVID-19. Material for sequencing was peripheral blood. In this chain, TRBV28 is recombined with TRBJ1-5; a tentative D match to TRBD1 spans 5 bases. The CDR3 reads CASTPVGGNQPQHF. The nucleotide sequence reads TGTGCCAGCACCCCGGTCGGGGGGAATCAGCCCCAGCATTTT.